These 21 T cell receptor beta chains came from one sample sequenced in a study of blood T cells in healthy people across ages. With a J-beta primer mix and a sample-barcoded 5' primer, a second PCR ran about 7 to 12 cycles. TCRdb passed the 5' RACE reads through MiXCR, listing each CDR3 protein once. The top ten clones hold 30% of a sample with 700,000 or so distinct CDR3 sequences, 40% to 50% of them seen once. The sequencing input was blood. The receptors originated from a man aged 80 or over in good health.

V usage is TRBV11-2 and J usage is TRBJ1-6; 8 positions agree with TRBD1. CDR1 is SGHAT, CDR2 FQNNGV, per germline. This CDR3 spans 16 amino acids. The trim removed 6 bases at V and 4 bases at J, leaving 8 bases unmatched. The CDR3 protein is CASSPGQGAYNSPLHF. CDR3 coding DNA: TGTGCCAGCAGTCCTGGACAGGGTGCTTATAATTCACCCCTCCACTTT.

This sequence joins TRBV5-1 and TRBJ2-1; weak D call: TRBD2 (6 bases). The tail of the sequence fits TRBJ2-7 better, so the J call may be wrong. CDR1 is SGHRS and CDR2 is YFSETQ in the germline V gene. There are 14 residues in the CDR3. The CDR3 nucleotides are TGCGCCAGCAGCCCGGGACTCGGGTACAATGAGCAGTACTTC. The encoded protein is CASSPGLGYNEQYF.

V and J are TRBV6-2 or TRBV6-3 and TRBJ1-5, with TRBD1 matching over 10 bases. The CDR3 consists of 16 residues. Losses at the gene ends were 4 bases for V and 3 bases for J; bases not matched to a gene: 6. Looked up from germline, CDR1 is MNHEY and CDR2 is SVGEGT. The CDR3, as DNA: TGTGCCAGCAGTTTTACGGGACAGGGGATCAATCAGCCCCAGCATTTT. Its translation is CASSFTGQGINQPQHF.

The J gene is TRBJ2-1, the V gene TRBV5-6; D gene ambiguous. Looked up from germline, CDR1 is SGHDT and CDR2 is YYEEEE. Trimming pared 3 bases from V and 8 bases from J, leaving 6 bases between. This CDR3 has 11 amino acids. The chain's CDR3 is CASSWYDEQFF. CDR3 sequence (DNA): TGTGCCAGCAGCTGGTACGATGAGCAGTTCTTC.

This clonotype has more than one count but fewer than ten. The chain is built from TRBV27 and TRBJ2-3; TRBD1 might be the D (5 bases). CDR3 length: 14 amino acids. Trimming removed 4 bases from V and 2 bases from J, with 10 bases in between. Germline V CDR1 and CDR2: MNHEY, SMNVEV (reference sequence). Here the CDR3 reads CASSSTAVTDTQYF. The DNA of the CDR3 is TGTGCCAGCAGTTCGACAGCTGTCACAGATACGCAGTATTTT.

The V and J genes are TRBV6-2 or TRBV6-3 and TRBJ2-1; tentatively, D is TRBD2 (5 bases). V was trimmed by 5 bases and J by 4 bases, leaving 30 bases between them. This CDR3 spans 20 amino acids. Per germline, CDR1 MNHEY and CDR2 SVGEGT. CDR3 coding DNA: TGTGCCAGCAGTACTCGATCATCACCCGCTCTAGCTCGGCGGTACAATGAGCAGTTCTTC. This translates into CASSTRSSPALARRYNEQFF.

The CDR3 loop is CASSLAGQIEAFF. In nucleotides, the CDR3 is TGCGCCAGCAGCTTGGCCGGACAAATTGAAGCTTTCTTT. The gene calls are TRBV5-1 and TRBJ1-1; possible D gene TRBD1, 5 bases. CDR3 length equals 13 residues. Germline-derived CDR1 and CDR2 are SGHRS and YFSETQ. V lost 0 bases and J lost 7, with 10 bases in between.

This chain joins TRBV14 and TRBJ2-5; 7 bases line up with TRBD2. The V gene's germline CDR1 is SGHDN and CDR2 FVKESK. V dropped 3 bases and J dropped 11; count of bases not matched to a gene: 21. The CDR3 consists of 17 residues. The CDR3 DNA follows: TGTGCCAGCAGCCAGAGGAGGGTTGGCGGGAGCCGGAATGAGCAGTACTTC. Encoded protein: CASSQRRVGGSRNEQYF.

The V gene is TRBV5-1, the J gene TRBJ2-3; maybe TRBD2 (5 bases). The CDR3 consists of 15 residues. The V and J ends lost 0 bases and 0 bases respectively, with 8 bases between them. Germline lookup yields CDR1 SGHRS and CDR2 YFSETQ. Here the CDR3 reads CASSLGLYSTDTQYF. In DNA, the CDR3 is TGCGCCAGCAGCTTGGGACTATATAGCACAGATACGCAGTATTTT. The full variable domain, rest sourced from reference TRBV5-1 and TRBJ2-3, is KAGVTQTPRYLIKTRGQQVTLSCSPISGHRSVSWYQQTPGQGLQFLFEYFSETQRNKGNFPGRFSGRQFSNSRSEMNVSTLELGDSALYLCASSLGLYSTDTQYFGPGTRLTVL.

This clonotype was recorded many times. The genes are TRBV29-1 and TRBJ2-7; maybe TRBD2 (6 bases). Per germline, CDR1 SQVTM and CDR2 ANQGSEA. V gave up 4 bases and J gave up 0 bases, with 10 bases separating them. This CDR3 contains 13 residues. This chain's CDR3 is CSVVAVLSYEQYF. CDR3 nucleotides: TGCAGCGTTGTAGCGGTTCTCTCCTACGAGCAGTACTTC.

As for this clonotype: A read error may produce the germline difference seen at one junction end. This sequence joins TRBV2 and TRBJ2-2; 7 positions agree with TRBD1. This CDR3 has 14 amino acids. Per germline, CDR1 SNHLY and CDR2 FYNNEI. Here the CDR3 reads CVSTGTVNTGELFF. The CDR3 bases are TGTGTCAGCACCGGGACAGTAAACACCGGGGAGCTGTTTTTT. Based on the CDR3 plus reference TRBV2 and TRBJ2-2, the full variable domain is EPEVTQTPSHQVTQMGQEVILRCVPISNHLYFYWYRQILGQKVEFLVSFYNNEISEKSEIFDDQFSVERPDGSNFTLKIRSTKLEDSAMYFCVSTGTVNTGELFFGEGSRLTVL.

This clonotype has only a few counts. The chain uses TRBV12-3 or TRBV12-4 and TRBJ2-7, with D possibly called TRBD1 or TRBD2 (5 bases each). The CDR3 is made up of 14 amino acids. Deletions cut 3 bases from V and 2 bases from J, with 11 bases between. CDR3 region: CASSFGATTYEQYF. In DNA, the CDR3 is TGTGCCAGCAGTTTCGGGGCCACTACCTACGAGCAGTACTTC.

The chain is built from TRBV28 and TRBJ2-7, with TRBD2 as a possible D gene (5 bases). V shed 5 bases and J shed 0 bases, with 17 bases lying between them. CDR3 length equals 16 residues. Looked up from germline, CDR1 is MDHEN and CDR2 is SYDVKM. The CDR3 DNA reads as TGTGCCAGCAGTCTCAATACCGGGATGCCCTCCTACGAGCAGTACTTC. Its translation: CASSLNTGMPSYEQYF.

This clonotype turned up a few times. CDR3 bases: TGTGCCAGCAACCCCGGAGGGTCCTACGAGCAGTACTTC. Its protein product is CASNPGGSYEQYF. The chain combines TRBV28 with TRBJ2-7; D may be TRBD2 (6 bases). V was cut by 7 bases and J by 1 base, with 11 bases left in between. The germline gives CDR1 MDHEN, CDR2 SYDVKM. This CDR3 contains 13 residues.

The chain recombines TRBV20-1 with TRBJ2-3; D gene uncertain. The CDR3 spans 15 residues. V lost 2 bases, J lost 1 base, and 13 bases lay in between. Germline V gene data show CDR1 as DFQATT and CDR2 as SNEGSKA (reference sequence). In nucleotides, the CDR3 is TGCAGTGCTAGAAGGACGGATTTCGGCACAGATACGCAGTATTTT. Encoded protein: CSARRTDFGTDTQYF.

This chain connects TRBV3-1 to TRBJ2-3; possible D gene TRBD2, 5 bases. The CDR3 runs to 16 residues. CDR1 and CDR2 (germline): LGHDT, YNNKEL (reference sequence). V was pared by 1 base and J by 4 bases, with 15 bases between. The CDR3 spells CASSQGSGPTADTQYF. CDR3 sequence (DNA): TGTGCCAGCAGCCAAGGGAGCGGACCGACGGCAGATACGCAGTATTTT.

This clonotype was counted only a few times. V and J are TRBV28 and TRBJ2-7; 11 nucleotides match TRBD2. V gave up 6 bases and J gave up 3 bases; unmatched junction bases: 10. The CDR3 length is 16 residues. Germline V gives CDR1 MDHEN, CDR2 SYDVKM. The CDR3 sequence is CASRGQGLAEVYEQYF. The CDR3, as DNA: TGTGCCAGCAGGGGCCAGGGACTAGCGGAGGTCTACGAGCAGTACTTC.

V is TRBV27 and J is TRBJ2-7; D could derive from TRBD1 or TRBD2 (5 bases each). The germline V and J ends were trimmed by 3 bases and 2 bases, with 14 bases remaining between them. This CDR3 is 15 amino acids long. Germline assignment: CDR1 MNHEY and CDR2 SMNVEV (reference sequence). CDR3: CASSFRGGSTYEQYF. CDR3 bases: TGTGCCAGCAGTTTTCGGGGCGGGTCCACCTACGAGCAGTACTTC.

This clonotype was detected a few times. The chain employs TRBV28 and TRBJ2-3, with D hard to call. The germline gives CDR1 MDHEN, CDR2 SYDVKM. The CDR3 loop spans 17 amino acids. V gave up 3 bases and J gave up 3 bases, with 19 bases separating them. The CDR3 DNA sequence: TGTGCCAGCAGTTTGGACCCGAAAGAGACCAGGACAGATACGCAGTATTTT. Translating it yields CASSLDPKETRTDTQYF.

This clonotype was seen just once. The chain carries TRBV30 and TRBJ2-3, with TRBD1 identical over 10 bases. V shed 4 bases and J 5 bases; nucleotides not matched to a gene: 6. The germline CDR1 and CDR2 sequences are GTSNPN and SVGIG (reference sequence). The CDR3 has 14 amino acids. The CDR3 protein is CAWNRDRGGDTQYF. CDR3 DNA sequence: TGTGCCTGGAACCGGGACAGGGGAGGAGATACGCAGTATTTT.

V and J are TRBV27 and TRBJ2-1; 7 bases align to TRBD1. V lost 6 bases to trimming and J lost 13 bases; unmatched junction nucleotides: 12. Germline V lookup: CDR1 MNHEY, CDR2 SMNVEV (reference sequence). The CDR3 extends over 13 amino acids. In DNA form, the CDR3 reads TGTGCCAGCAGAGGACAGGAGAACACCTTTCAGTTCTTC. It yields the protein CASRGQENTFQFF.